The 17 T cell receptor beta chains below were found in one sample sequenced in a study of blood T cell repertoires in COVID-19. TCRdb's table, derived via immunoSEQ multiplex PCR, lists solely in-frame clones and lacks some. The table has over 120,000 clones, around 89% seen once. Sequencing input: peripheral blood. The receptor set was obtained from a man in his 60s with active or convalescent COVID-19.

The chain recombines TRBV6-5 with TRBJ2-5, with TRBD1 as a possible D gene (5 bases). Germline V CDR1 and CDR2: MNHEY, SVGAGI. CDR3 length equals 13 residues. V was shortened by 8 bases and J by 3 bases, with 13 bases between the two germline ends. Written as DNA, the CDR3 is TGTGCCAGCGGGGCAGGACCCGAAGAGACCCAGTACTTC. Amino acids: CASGAGPEETQYF.

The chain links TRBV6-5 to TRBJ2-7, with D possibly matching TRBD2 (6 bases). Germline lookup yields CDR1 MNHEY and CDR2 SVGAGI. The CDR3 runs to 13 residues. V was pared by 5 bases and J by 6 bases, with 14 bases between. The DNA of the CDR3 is TGTGCCAGCAGTCTTCCCGGAGGGACCGAGCAGTACTTC. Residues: CASSLPGGTEQYF.

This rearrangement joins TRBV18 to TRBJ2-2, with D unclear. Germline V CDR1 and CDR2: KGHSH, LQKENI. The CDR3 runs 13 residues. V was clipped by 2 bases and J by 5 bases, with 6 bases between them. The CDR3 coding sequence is TGTGCCAGCTCACCAGGTGCGACCGGGGAGCTGTTTTTT. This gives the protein CASSPGATGELFF.

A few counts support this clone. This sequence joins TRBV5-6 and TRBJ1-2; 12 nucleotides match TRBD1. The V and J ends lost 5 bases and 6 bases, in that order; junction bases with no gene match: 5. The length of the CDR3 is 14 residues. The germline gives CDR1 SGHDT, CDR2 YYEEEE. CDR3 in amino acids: CASSIGTGGDGYTF. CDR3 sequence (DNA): TGTGCCAGCAGTATAGGGACAGGGGGCGATGGCTACACCTTC.

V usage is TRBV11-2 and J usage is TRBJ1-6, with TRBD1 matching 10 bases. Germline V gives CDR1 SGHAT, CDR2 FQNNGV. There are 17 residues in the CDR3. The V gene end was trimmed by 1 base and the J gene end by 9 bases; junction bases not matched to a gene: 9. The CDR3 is CASSLVYRTGGSSPLHF. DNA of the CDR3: TGTGCCAGCAGCTTAGTATATCGGACAGGGGGTAGTTCACCCCTCCACTTT.

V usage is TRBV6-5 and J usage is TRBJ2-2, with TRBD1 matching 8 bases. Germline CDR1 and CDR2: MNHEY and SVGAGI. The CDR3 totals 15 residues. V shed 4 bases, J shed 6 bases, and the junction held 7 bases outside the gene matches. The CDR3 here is CASSSIGQGAGELFF. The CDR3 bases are TGTGCCAGCAGTTCCATCGGACAGGGCGCCGGGGAGCTGTTTTTT.

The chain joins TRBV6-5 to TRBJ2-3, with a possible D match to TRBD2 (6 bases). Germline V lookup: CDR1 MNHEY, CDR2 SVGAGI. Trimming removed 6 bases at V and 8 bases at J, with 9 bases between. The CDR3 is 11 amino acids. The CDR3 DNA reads TGTGCCAGCAGCTTGGAGGGTACGCAGTATTTT. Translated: CASSLEGTQYF.

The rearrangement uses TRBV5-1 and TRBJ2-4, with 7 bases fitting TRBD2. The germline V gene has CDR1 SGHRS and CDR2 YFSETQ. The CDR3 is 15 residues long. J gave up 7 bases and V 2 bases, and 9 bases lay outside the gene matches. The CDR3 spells CASSFVGTIDNIQYF. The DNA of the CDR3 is TGCGCCAGCAGCTTTGTCGGGACTATTGATAACATTCAGTACTTC. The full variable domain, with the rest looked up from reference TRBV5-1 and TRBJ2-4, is KAGVTQTPRYLIKTRGQQVTLSCSPISGHRSVSWYQQTPGQGLQFLFEYFSETQRNKGNFPGRFSGRQFSNSRSEMNVSTLELGDSALYLCASSFVGTIDNIQYFGAGTRLSVL.

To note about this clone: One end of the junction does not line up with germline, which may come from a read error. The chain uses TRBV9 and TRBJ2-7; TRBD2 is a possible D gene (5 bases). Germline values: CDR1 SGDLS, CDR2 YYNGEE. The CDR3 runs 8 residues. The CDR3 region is CASARADF. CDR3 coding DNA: TGTGCCAGCGCGAGGGCAGACTTC.

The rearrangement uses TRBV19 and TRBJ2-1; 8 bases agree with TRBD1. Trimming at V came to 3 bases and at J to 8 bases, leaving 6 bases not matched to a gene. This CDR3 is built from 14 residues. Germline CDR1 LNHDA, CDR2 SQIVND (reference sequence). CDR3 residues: CASSIGRGPDEQFF. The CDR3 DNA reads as TGTGCCAGTAGTATCGGCAGGGGGCCGGATGAGCAGTTCTTC.

CDR3 protein: CASSLWTSGGYNEQFF. DNA for the CDR3: TGTGCCAGCAGTTTATGGACTAGCGGGGGCTACAATGAGCAGTTCTTC. This chain connects TRBV28 to TRBJ2-1, with 12 bases lining up with TRBD2. The CDR3 totals 16 residues. Germline trimming cut 0 bases from V and 3 bases from J; bases unmatched to any gene: 0. Germline V gives CDR1 MDHEN, CDR2 SYDVKM.

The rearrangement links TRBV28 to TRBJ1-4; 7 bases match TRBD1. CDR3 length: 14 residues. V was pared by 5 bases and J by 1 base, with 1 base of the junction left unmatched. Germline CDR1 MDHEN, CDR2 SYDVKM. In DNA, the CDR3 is TGTGCCAGCAGTGGGACAGAAACTAATGAAAAACTGTTTTTT. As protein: CASSGTETNEKLFF.

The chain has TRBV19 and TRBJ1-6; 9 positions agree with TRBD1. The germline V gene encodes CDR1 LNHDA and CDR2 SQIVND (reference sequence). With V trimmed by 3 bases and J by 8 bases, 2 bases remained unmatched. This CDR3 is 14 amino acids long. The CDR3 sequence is CASSITGGDSPLHF. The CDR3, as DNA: TGTGCCAGTAGTATCACAGGGGGCGATTCACCCCTCCACTTT.

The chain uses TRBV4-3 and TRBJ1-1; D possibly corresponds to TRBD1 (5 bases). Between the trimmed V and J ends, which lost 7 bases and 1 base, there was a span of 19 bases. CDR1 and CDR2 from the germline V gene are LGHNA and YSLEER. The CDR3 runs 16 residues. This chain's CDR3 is CASNSPPGLRNTEAFF. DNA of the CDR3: TGCGCCAGCAATTCCCCTCCGGGACTCAGGAACACTGAAGCTTTCTTT.

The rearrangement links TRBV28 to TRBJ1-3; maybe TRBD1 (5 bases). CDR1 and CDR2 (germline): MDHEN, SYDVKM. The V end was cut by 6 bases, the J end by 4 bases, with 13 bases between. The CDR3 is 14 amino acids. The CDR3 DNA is TGTGCCAGCAGCGTAGGACACCTGGGAAACACCATATATTTT. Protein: CASSVGHLGNTIYF.

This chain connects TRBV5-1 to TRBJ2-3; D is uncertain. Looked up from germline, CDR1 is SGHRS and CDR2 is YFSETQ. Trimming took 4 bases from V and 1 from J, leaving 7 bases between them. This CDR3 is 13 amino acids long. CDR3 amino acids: CASSGSGTDTQYF. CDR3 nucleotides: TGCGCCAGCAGCGGCAGCGGCACAGATACGCAGTATTTT.

CDR3 nucleotide sequence: TGTGCCAGCAGCATCCAGGGGTTTGCTAATGAAAAACTGTTTTTT. This translates into CASSIQGFANEKLFF. The chain uses TRBV13 and TRBJ1-4, with D possibly being TRBD1 (6 bases). Germline CDR1 is PRHDT and CDR2 is FYEKMQ (reference sequence). Trimming stripped 5 bases from V and 3 bases from J, with 13 bases between. The CDR3 covers 15 residues.